The clone carrying this T cell receptor beta chain appeared many times. This record comes from a study of T cells in Graves' hyperthyroidism and ophthalmopathy. Study summary: Upon initial diagnosis and before any treatment, peripheral blood was collected.

The CDR3 runs 15 residues. V was cut by 1 base and J by 1 base, with 11 bases left in between. Germline CDR1 and CDR2: SGHTA and FQGNSA. Newly diagnosed patients aged 18 to 65 had hyperthyroidism of under 2 months' duration. Diagnosis relied on clinical symptoms, serum thyroxine and TRAb, thyroid ultrasound and orbital computed tomography. TCR beta CDR3 regions were amplified from RNA. The TCR CDR3 was amplified in a first-round RT-PCR using the HTBI primer set. In TCRdb, the multiplex PCR reads were re-called with MiXCR into one record per CDR3 protein. Of a few hundred thousand distinct CDR3 sequences listed, roughly 20% are singletons.

This TCR came from a man aged 18 to 30 with Graves' hyperthyroidism. Sequenced material: blood. This chain uses TRBV7-2 with TRBJ2-7; D is perhaps TRBD1 (6 bases). CDR3 coding DNA: TGTGCCAGCAGCTTAGAGGGACACCCATCCTACGAGCAGTACTTC. Amino acids: CASSLEGHPSYEQYF.